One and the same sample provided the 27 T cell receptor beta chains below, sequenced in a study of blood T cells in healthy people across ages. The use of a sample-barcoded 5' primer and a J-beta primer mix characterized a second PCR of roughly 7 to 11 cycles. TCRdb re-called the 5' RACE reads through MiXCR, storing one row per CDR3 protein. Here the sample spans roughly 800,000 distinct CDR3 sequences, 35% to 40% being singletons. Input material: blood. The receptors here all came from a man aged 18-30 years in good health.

The CDR3 sequence is CASSLTEGPLHF. CDR3 nucleotides: TGTGCCAGCAGCTTGACAGAGGGGCCCCTCCACTTT. The rearrangement uses TRBV7-9 and TRBJ1-6, with D possibly matching TRBD1 (5 bases). The CDR3 consists of 12 residues. CDR1 and CDR2 from the germline V gene are SEHNR and FQNEAQ (reference sequence). V dropped 3 bases and J dropped 13 bases, with 10 bases sitting between them.

Written as DNA, the CDR3 is TGTGCCAGCAGCCAAGCTTGGCAAAACACCGGGGAGCTGTTTTTT. This codes for CASSQAWQNTGELFF. The V and J genes are TRBV3-1 and TRBJ2-2, with D unresolved. V was trimmed by 1 base and J by 2 bases, leaving 8 bases between them. The CDR3 is made up of 15 amino acids. Germline V gene sequence: CDR1 LGHDT, CDR2 YNNKEL (reference sequence).

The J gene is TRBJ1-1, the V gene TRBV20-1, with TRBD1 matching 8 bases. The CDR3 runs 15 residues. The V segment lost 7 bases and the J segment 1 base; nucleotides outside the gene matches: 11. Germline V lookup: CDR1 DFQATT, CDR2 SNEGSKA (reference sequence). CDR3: CSVTRPGQENTEAFF. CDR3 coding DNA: TGCAGTGTCACCCGCCCGGGACAGGAGAACACTGAAGCTTTCTTT.

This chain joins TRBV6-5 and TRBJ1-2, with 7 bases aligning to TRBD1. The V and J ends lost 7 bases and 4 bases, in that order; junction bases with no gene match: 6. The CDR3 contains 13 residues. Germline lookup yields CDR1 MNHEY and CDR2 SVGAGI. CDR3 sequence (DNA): TGTGCCAGCAAACCAGGGGGAGCCTATGGCTACACCTTC. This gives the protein CASKPGGAYGYTF.

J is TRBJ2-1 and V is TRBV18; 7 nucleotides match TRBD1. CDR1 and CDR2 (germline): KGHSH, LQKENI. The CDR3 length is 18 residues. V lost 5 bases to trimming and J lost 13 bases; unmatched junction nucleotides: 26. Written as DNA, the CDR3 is TGTGCCAGCTCATCAGGACAGGACTCCCGATTTACCAAGAGAGCCCAGTTCTTC. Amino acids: CASSSGQDSRFTKRAQFF.

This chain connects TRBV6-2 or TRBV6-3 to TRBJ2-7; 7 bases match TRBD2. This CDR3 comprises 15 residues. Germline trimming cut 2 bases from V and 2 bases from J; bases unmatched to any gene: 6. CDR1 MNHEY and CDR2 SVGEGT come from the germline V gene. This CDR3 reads CASSYASGATYEQYF. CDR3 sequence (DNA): TGTGCCAGCAGTTACGCGAGCGGGGCAACCTACGAGCAGTACTTC.

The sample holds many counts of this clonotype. CDR3 nucleotides: TGTGCCAGCAGTTTGGGCATTCACTACGAGCAGTACTTC. Translation: CASSLGIHYEQYF. The V and J genes are TRBV28 and TRBJ2-7; D gene ambiguous. Trimming cost V 3 bases and J 3 bases, with 9 bases left between them. CDR1 and CDR2 from the germline V gene are MDHEN and SYDVKM. This CDR3 contains 13 residues. Using reference TRBV28 and TRBJ2-7 for the parts outside the CDR3, the full variable domain is DVKVTQSSRYLVKRTGEKVFLECVQDMDHENMFWYRQDPGLGLRLIYFSYDVKMKEKGDIPEGYSVSREKKERFSLILESASTNQTSMYLCASSLGIHYEQYFGPGTRLTVT.

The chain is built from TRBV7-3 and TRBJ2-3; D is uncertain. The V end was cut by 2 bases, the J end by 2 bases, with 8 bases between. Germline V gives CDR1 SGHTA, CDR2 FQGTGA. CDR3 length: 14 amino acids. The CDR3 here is CASSLGVFTDTQYF. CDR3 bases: TGTGCCAGCAGCTTAGGCGTCTTCACAGATACGCAGTATTTT.

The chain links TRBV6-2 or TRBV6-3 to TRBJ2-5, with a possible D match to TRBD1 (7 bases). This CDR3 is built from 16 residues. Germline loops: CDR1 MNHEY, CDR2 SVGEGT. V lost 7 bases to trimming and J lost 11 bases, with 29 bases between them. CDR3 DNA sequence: TGTGCCAGCATTTCAGCCGGGACAGCGGGTTACAATGAGCAGTACTTC. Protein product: CASISAGTAGYNEQYF.

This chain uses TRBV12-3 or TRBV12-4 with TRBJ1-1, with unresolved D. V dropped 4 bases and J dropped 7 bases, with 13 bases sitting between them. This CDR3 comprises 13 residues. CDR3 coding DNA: TGTGCCAGCAGTTCCACAGATTGGAGTGAAGCTTTCTTT. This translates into CASSSTDWSEAFF.

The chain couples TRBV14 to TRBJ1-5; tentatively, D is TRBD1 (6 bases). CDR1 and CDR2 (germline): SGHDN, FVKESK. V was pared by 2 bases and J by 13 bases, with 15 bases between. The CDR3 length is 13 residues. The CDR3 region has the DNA TGTGCCAGCAGCCAATCATTACAGGGAGCACAGCATTTT. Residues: CASSQSLQGAQHF.

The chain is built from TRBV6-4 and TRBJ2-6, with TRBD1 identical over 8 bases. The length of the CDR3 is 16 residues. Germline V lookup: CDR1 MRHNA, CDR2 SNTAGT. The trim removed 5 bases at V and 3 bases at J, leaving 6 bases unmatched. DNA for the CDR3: TGTGCCAGCAGTCCAACCAGGGGGCTTGGGGCCAACGTCCTGACTTTC. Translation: CASSPTRGLGANVLTF.

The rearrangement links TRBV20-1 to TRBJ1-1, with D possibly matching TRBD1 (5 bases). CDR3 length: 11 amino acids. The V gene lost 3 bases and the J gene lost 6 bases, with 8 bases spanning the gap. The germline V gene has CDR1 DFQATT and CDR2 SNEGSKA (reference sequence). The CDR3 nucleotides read TGCAGTGCTAGCAGGGTTCCTGAAGCTTTCTTT. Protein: CSASRVPEAFF.

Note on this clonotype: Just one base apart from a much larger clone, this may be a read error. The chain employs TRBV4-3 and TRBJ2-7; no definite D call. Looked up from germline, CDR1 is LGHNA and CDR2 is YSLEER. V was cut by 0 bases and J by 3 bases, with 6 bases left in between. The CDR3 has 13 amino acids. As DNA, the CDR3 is TGCGCCAGCAGCCAAGATCTGGTCTACGAGCAGTACTTC. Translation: CASSQDLVYEQYF.

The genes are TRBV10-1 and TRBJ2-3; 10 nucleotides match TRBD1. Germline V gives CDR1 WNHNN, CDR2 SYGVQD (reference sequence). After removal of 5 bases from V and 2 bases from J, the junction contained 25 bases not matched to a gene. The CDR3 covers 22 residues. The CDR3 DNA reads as TGCGCCAGCAGTCCTCTTAGAGGCGTGACAGGGGGCTCCGGACTCAACACAGATACGCAGTATTTT. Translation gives CASSPLRGVTGGSGLNTDTQYF.

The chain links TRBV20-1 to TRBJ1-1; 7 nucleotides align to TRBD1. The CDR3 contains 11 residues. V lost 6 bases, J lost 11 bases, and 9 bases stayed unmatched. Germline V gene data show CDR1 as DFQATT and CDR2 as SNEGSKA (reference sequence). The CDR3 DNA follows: TGCAGTGCGCTCCGACAGGGACGGGCTTTCTTT. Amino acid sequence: CSALRQGRAFF.

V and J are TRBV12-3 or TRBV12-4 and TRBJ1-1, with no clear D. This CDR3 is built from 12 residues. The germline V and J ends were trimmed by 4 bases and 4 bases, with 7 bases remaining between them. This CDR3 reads CASSSGFTEAFF. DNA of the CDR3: TGTGCCAGCAGTTCGGGATTCACTGAAGCTTTCTTT.

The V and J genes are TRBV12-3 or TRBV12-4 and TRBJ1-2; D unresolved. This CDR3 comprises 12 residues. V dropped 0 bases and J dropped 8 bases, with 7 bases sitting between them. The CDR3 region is CASSLAEEGYTF. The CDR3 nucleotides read TGTGCCAGCAGTTTAGCGGAGGAGGGCTACACCTTC.

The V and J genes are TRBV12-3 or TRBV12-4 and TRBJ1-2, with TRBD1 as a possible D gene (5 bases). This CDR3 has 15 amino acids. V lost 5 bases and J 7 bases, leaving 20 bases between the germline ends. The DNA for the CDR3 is TGTGCCAGCAGTCCGACCTTAGGGGCGCGTTCTGGCTACACCTTC. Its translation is CASSPTLGARSGYTF.

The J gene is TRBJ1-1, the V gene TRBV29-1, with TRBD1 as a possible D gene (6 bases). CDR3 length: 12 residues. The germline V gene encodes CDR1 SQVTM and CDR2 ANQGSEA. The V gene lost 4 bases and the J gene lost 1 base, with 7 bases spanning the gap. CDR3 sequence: CSVVRGNTEAFF. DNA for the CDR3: TGCAGCGTTGTCAGGGGGAACACTGAAGCTTTCTTT.

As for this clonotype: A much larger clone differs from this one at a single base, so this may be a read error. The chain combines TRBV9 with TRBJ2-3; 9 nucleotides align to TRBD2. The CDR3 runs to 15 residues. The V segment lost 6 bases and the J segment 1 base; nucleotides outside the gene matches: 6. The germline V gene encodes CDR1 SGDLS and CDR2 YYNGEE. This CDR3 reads CASTPWTSGTDTQYF. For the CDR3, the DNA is TGTGCCAGCACCCCATGGACTAGCGGCACAGATACGCAGTATTTT.

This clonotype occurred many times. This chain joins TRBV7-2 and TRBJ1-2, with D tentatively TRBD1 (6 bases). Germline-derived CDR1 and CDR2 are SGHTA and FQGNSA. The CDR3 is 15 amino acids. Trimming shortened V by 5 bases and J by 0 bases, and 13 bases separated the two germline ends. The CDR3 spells CASSRGGTTNYGYTF. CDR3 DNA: TGTGCCAGCAGCCGAGGGGGAACAACTAACTATGGCTACACCTTC. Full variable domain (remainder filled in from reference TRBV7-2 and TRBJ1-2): GAGVSQSPSNKVTEKGKDVELRCDPISGHTALYWYRQSLGQGLEFLIYFQGNSAPDKSGLPSDRFSAERTGGSVSTLTIQRTQQEDSAVYLCASSRGGTTNYGYTFGSGTRLTVV.

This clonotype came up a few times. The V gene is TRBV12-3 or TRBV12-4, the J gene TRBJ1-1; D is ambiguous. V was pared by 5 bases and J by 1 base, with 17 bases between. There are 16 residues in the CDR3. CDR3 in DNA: TGTGCCAGCAGTGGCACCTCAAAAACTGGGAACACTGAAGCTTTCTTT. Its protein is CASSGTSKTGNTEAFF.

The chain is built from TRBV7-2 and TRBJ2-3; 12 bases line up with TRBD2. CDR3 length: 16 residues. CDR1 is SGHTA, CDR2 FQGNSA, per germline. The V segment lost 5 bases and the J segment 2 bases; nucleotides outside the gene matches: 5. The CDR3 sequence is CASSIGTSGFTDTQYF. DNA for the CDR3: TGTGCCAGCAGCATAGGGACTAGCGGGTTCACAGATACGCAGTATTTT.

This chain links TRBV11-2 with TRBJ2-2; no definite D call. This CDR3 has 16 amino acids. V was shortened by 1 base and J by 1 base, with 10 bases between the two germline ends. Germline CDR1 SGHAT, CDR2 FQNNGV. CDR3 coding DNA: TGTGCCAGCAGCTTAGGCCAGAGACAGAACACCGGGGAGCTGTTTTTT. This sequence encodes CASSLGQRQNTGELFF. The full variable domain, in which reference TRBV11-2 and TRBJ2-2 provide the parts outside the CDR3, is EAGVAQSPRYKIIEKRQSVAFWCNPISGHATLYWYQQILGQGPKLLIQFQNNGVVDDSQLPKDRFSAERLKGVDSTLKIQPAKLEDSAVYLCASSLGQRQNTGELFFGEGSRLTVL.

As DNA, the CDR3 is TGTGCCAGCAGCGACCGGGCCCTCACAGATACGCAGTATTTT. Encoded protein: CASSDRALTDTQYF. The chain uses TRBV9 and TRBJ2-3; D not certain. V lost 3 bases and J 2 bases, leaving 10 bases between the germline ends. From germline, CDR1 is SGDLS and CDR2 YYNGEE. The CDR3 loop spans 14 amino acids.

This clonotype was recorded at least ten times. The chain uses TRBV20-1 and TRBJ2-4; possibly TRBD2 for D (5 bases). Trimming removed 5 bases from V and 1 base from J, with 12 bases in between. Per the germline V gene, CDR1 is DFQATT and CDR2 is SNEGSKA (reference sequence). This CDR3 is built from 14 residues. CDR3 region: CSAREGLAKNIQYF. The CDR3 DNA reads TGCAGTGCTCGTGAGGGTTTGGCCAAAAACATTCAGTACTTC.